These 30 T cell receptor beta chains share one sample of origin, sequenced in a study of blood T cell repertoires in COVID-19. Clones were read by immunoSEQ multiplex PCR, and TCRdb kept only the in-frame ones, dropping some. The sample shows around 280,000 clones, around four fifths of them seen only once. The sample comprised peripheral blood. The receptors were gathered from a woman between 45 and 65 years old with active or convalescent COVID-19.

Of note for this clone: A much larger clone sits a single nucleotide away, making a read error possible. This CDR3 is also generated by other DNA sequences in the sample. The chain joins TRBV7-8 to TRBJ1-1; D not certain. Trimming left V 1 base short and J 1 base short, with 4 bases between. The CDR3 spans 13 residues. Germline values: CDR1 SGHVS, CDR2 FQNEAQ. In nucleotides, the CDR3 is TGTGCCAGCAGCTTAGACAGGAACACTGAAGCTTTCTTT. This gives the protein CASSLDRNTEAFF. Supplemented by reference TRBV7-8 and TRBJ1-1, the full variable domain reads GAGVSQSPRYKVAKRGQDVALRCDPISGHVSLFWYQQALGQGPEFLTYFQNEAQLDKSGLPSDRFFAERPEGSVSTLKIQRTQQEDSAVYLCASSLDRNTEAFFGQGTRLTVV.

This chain uses TRBV6-1 with TRBJ2-2, with D uncertain. Trimming removed 1 base from V and 6 bases from J, with 3 bases in between. Looked up from germline, CDR1 is MNHNS and CDR2 is SASEGT. The CDR3 loop spans 12 amino acids. Here the CDR3 DNA reads TGTGCCAGCAGTGAAGTCGCCGGGGAGCTGTTTTTT. Translation gives CASSEVAGELFF.

This sequence joins TRBV15 and TRBJ1-5; D gene ambiguous. The CDR3 covers 16 residues. Germline CDR1 LNHNV, CDR2 YYDKDF (reference sequence). V was clipped by 3 bases and J by 1 base, with 13 bases between them. The DNA for the CDR3 is TGTGCCACCAGCAGGGCCGGGAGTCTAAGCAATCAGCCCCAGCATTTT. It codes for CATSRAGSLSNQPQHF.

This clone was seen a handful of times. V is TRBV7-8 and J is TRBJ1-2; 9 bases are shared with TRBD1. Germline-derived CDR1 and CDR2 are SGHVS and FQNEAQ. The CDR3 totals 14 residues. The ends lost 4 bases at V and 7 bases at J; junction bases unmatched: 7. DNA for the CDR3: TGTGCCAGCAGCTCAAACACAGGGGGCTTTGGCTACACCTTC. This gives the protein CASSSNTGGFGYTF.

This rearrangement joins TRBV6-5 to TRBJ2-2; D is perhaps TRBD1 (5 bases). V was pared by 2 bases and J by 0 bases, with 7 bases between. This CDR3 contains 15 residues. Germline loops: CDR1 MNHEY, CDR2 SVGAGI. CDR3 in amino acids: CASSYQTANTGELFF. The DNA for the CDR3 is TGTGCCAGCAGTTACCAGACAGCGAACACCGGGGAGCTGTTTTTT.

The chain carries TRBV6-5 and TRBJ2-3; D ambiguous. Germline assignment: CDR1 MNHEY and CDR2 SVGAGI. The CDR3 extends over 15 amino acids. V was cut by 0 bases and J by 4 bases, with 11 bases left in between. DNA for the CDR3: TGTGCCAGCAGTTACTCCAACATCTCCCCAGATACGCAGTATTTT. Its protein product is CASSYSNISPDTQYF.

This clone was found a few times. The genes are TRBV7-2 and TRBJ1-3; possible D gene TRBD1, 6 bases. The CDR3 consists of 13 residues. The germline V and J ends were trimmed by 4 bases and 3 bases, with 7 bases remaining between them. CDR1 is SGHTA, CDR2 FQGNSA, per germline. The CDR3 nucleotides read TGTGCCAGCAGCTGGACAGTTGGAAACACCATATATTTT. It specifies CASSWTVGNTIYF.

The chain carries TRBV28 and TRBJ1-1, with 12 bases lining up with TRBD1. V was pared by 5 bases and J by 10 bases, with 8 bases of the junction left unmatched. This CDR3 comprises 14 residues. The V gene's germline CDR1 is MDHEN and CDR2 SYDVKM. The CDR3 DNA follows: TGTGCCAGCAGTCTGGAAGGGACAGGGGGCATAGCTTTCTTT. It encodes CASSLEGTGGIAFF.

This clone was seen only a few times. The V gene is TRBV7-9, the J gene TRBJ1-3; D is undetermined. The V gene lost 2 bases and the J gene lost 2 bases, with 7 bases spanning the gap. Germline V gene sequence: CDR1 SEHNR, CDR2 FQNEAQ (reference sequence). The CDR3 spans 14 residues. The CDR3 here is CASSLMATGNTIYF. CDR3 DNA: TGTGCCAGCAGCTTAATGGCCACTGGAAACACCATATATTTT. Complete variable domain (other parts from reference TRBV7-9 and TRBJ1-3): DTGVSQNPRHKITKRGQNVTFRCDPISEHNRLYWYRQTLGQGPEFLTYFQNEAQLEKSRLLSDRFSAERPKGSFSTLEIQRTEQGDSAMYLCASSLMATGNTIYFGEGSWLTVV.

The chain carries TRBV7-8 and TRBJ1-3, with D unclear. This CDR3 is 16 amino acids long. Germline assignment: CDR1 SGHVS and CDR2 FQNEAQ. Trimming stripped 6 bases from V and 2 bases from J, with 17 bases between. The CDR3 region has the DNA TGTGCCAGCAGACCTCAGCGGGTAGAGGCTGGAAACACCATATATTTT. Translating gives CASRPQRVEAGNTIYF. Full variable domain (rest looked up from reference TRBV7-8 and TRBJ1-3): GAGVSQSPRYKVAKRGQDVALRCDPISGHVSLFWYQQALGQGPEFLTYFQNEAQLDKSGLPSDRFFAERPEGSVSTLKIQRTQQEDSAVYLCASRPQRVEAGNTIYFGEGSWLTVV.

The gene calls are TRBV2 and TRBJ2-7; 8 bases are shared with TRBD2. J was trimmed by 6 bases and V by 6 bases; bases with no gene match: 7. The CDR3 runs 13 residues. Germline V lookup: CDR1 SNHLY, CDR2 FYNNEI. This chain's CDR3 is CASSSGLVSEQYF. The CDR3 nucleotides read TGTGCCAGCAGCTCGGGACTAGTATCCGAGCAGTACTTC.

This chain links TRBV27 with TRBJ1-5; weak D call: TRBD1 (5 bases). The V and J ends lost 5 bases and 0 bases respectively, with 20 bases between them. Germline loops: CDR1 MNHEY, CDR2 SMNVEV (reference sequence). CDR3 length equals 18 residues. CDR3 protein: CASSLHGGTRHSNQPQHF. CDR3 nucleotide sequence: TGTGCCAGCAGTCTACACGGGGGGACCCGTCATAGCAATCAGCCCCAGCATTTT.

V and J are TRBV28 and TRBJ1-1; 7 bases align to TRBD1. V dropped 7 bases and J dropped 6; count of bases not matched to a gene: 11. CDR3 length equals 14 residues. From germline, CDR1 is MDHEN and CDR2 SYDVKM. The CDR3 nucleotides read TGTGCCAGCACTCTGAACAGGGGAAGGTCTGAAGCTTTCTTT. Amino acids: CASTLNRGRSEAFF.

The CDR3 loop reads CASSQDPGFVGGRWSGANVLTF. CDR3 nucleotides: TGCGCCAGCAGCCAAGACCCGGGGTTTGTCGGGGGGCGCTGGTCTGGGGCCAACGTCCTGACTTTC. This rearrangement joins TRBV4-1 to TRBJ2-6; D is possibly TRBD2 (7 bases). The CDR3 consists of 22 residues. Germline values: CDR1 MGHRA, CDR2 YSYEKL. Trimming took off 0 bases at V and 1 base at J, with 25 bases between the two ends.

This chain joins TRBV25-1 and TRBJ2-3; 14 positions match TRBD2. The ends lost 4 bases at V and 2 bases at J; junction bases unmatched: 8. The CDR3 runs to 18 residues. The germline V gene encodes CDR1 MGHDK and CDR2 SYGVNS. The CDR3 is CASSGGLAGVTPTDTQYF. The DNA of the CDR3 is TGTGCCAGCAGTGGGGGACTAGCGGGAGTCACCCCCACAGATACGCAGTATTTT.

This clone was found many times. The chain is built from TRBV14 and TRBJ2-1, with 12 bases that match TRBD2. Germline CDR1 SGHDN, CDR2 FVKESK. This CDR3 spans 17 amino acids. J lost 5 bases, V lost 5 bases, and 10 bases had no gene match. The CDR3, as DNA: TGTGCCAGCAGCTCTCCTTCTAGCGGGAGGGGCAACAATGAGCAGTTCTTC. Its translation: CASSSPSSGRGNNEQFF.

This chain uses TRBV7-8 with TRBJ2-6, with 8 bases lining up with TRBD2. This CDR3 has 18 residues. V was pared by 3 bases and J by 0 bases, with 7 bases of the junction left unmatched. CDR1 SGHVS and CDR2 FQNEAQ come from the germline V gene. This CDR3 reads CASSLSGGGSSGANVLTF. For the CDR3, the DNA is TGTGCCAGCAGCTTGTCCGGGGGGGGAAGCTCTGGGGCCAACGTCCTGACTTTC.

The V and J genes are TRBV10-3 and TRBJ2-5; 11 nucleotides align to TRBD1. The CDR3 consists of 15 residues. Trimming removed 7 bases from V and 4 bases from J; junction bases left unmatched: 8. In germline, CDR1 is ENHRY, CDR2 SYGVKD. The CDR3 sequence is CAINAGQGAVETQYF. The CDR3 coding sequence is TGTGCCATCAACGCAGGACAGGGGGCTGTAGAGACCCAGTACTTC.

The chain is built from TRBV10-3 and TRBJ2-2, with TRBD2 matching 14 bases. This CDR3 has 15 amino acids. The V gene's germline CDR1 is ENHRY and CDR2 SYGVKD. Trimming removed 7 bases from V and 4 bases from J; junction bases left unmatched: 2. DNA for the CDR3: TGTGCCATCAAGGGACTAGCGGGAGTCACCGGGGAGCTGTTTTTT. Translated: CAIKGLAGVTGELFF.

In its sample, this clone was seen a few times. The V call is TRBV29-1, the J call TRBJ1-2, with a weak D call TRBD1 (5 bases). CDR1 and CDR2 (germline): SQVTM, ANQGSEA. The germline V and J ends were trimmed by 7 bases and 6 bases, with 27 bases remaining between them. This CDR3 contains 16 residues. The CDR3 spells CSAIWAGREYIDGYTF. CDR3 bases: TGCAGCGCCATCTGGGCAGGGCGAGAGTATATTGATGGCTACACCTTC.

This chain joins TRBV5-1 and TRBJ2-1, with 9 bases fitting TRBD1. Germline V lookup: CDR1 SGHRS, CDR2 YFSETQ. V trimming: 4 bases; J trimming: 3 bases; junction bases outside the gene matches: 11. The CDR3 runs to 17 residues. In nucleotides, the CDR3 is TGCGCCAGCAGCCTTCTCCGGACAGGGGAAATCTACAATGAGCAGTTCTTC. Its translation: CASSLLRTGEIYNEQFF.

This clone was found a few times. The V call is TRBV5-1, the J call TRBJ1-2; possibly TRBD1 for D (5 bases). The V end lost 0 bases, the J end lost 5 bases, and 11 bases lay between the germline ends. The CDR3 extends over 14 amino acids. The germline V gene encodes CDR1 SGHRS and CDR2 YFSETQ. CDR3 nucleotides: TGCGCCAGCAGCTTGGCCCAGGGTAGATATGGCTACACCTTC. Its translation: CASSLAQGRYGYTF.

The V and J genes are TRBV10-3 and TRBJ1-2; D gene unclear. Trimming removed 5 bases from V and 6 bases from J, with 16 bases in between. Germline V gene sequence: CDR1 ENHRY, CDR2 SYGVKD. The CDR3 runs 14 residues. CDR3 nucleotide sequence: TGTGCCATCAGTCCCCTAGAGGGAAAGGATGGCTACACCTTC. Its translation: CAISPLEGKDGYTF.

This sequence joins TRBV5-6 and TRBJ2-7, with 11 nucleotides matching TRBD2. V lost 0 bases to trimming and J lost 1 base; unmatched junction nucleotides: 6. CDR1 and CDR2 from the germline V gene are SGHDT and YYEEEE. The CDR3 extends over 17 amino acids. CDR3 bases: TGTGCCAGCAGCTTGGCCCTGGGGACTAGCGGTTCCTACGAGCAGTACTTC. Amino acids: CASSLALGTSGSYEQYF.

The chain combines TRBV29-1 with TRBJ2-2; 9 bases align to TRBD2. The CDR3 has 14 amino acids. The junction had 9 bases not matched to a gene; V was cut back by 6 bases and J by 7 bases. Germline loops: CDR1 SQVTM, CDR2 ANQGSEA. CDR3 DNA: TGCAGCGTCTCCCCGGGACTAGCTATCGGGGAGCTGTTTTTT. Translation gives CSVSPGLAIGELFF.

The chain uses TRBV19 and TRBJ1-1, with 9 bases fitting TRBD1. V lost 9 bases and J lost 0; bases outside the gene matches: 5. Germline CDR1 is LNHDA and CDR2 is SQIVND (reference sequence). This CDR3 has 14 residues. This CDR3 reads CASGTGNMNTEAFF. CDR3 DNA sequence: TGTGCCAGCGGGACAGGGAACATGAACACTGAAGCTTTCTTT.

This clone was detected a few times. CDR3 protein: CASSLGQGDQPQHF. The CDR3 coding sequence is TGTGCCAGCAGCTTGGGACAGGGAGATCAGCCCCAGCATTTT. V gene TRBV5-8 combines with J gene TRBJ1-5; 7 positions agree with TRBD1. Germline CDR1 and CDR2: SGHTS and YDEGEE. The V segment lost 0 bases and the J segment 5 bases; nucleotides outside the gene matches: 2. The CDR3 is 14 amino acids.

The chain employs TRBV4-1 and TRBJ2-1, with D maybe TRBD2 (6 bases). V was pared by 2 bases and J by 0 bases, with 11 bases between. This CDR3 is built from 16 residues. Germline V gene sequence: CDR1 MGHRA, CDR2 YSYEKL. CDR3 amino acids: CASSQSGLSSYNEQFF. In nucleotides, the CDR3 is TGCGCCAGCAGCCAATCCGGACTAAGCTCCTACAATGAGCAGTTCTTC.

The chain is built from TRBV7-9 and TRBJ2-6; 10 bases agree with TRBD2. V lost 10 bases, J lost 5 bases, and 11 bases stayed unmatched. CDR1 and CDR2 from the germline V gene are SEHNR and FQNEAQ (reference sequence). The CDR3 contains 16 residues. CDR3 loop: CATTPAGGPRANVLTF. CDR3 nucleotide sequence: TGTGCCACCACGCCAGCGGGAGGGCCTAGGGCCAACGTCCTGACTTTC.

This clone was counted only a few times. The V gene is TRBV29-1, the J gene TRBJ2-3; tentatively, D is TRBD2 (6 bases). Germline CDR1 SQVTM, CDR2 ANQGSEA. Trimming left V 1 base short and J 0 bases short, with 14 bases between. The CDR3 is 16 residues long. CDR3 sequence: CSVEGNSGGSTDTQYF. In DNA form, the CDR3 reads TGCAGCGTTGAAGGGAATAGCGGCGGTAGCACAGATACGCAGTATTTT.